The T cell receptor beta chain described here comes from a study of blood T cell repertoires in COVID-19. Study at large: Symptom resolution, clearance, or two negative PCRs marked donors in Cohort 3 as recovered.

TCRdb keeps only in-frame clones here, not all; method: immunoSEQ multiplex PCR. The table includes around 300,000 clones, approximately 90% detected once. The germline V gene encodes CDR1 SNHLY and CDR2 FYNNEI. This CDR3 is 15 amino acids long. V was clipped by 0 bases and J by 3 bases, with 9 bases between them. The sample consisted of PBMCs or T cells enriched from blood (not recorded which). The chain combines TRBV2 with TRBJ1-5, with D tentatively TRBD1 (5 bases). The sequence came from a woman in her sixties in a cohort exposed to, infected with or recovered from COVID-19 (not recorded which). The DNA of the CDR3 is TGTGCCAGCAGTGAAGCTGGCAGGGACAATCAGCCCCAGCATTTT. It translates to CASSEAGRDNQPQHF.